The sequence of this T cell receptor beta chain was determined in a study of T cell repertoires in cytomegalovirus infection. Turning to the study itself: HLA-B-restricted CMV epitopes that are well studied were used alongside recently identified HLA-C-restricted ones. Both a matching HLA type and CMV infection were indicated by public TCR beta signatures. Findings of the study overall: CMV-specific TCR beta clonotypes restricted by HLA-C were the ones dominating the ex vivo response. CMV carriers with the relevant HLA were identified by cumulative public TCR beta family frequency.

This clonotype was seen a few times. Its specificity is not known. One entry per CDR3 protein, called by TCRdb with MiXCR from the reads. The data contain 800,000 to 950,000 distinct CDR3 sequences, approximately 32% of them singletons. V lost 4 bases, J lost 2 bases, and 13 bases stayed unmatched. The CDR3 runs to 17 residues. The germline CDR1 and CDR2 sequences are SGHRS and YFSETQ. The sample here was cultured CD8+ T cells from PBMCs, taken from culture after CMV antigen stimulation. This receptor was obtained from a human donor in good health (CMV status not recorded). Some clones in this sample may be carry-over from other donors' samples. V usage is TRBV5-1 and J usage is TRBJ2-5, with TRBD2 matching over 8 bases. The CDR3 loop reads CASSKEFSGEVQETQYF. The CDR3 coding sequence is TGCGCCAGCAGCAAGGAATTTAGCGGGGAGGTACAAGAGACCCAGTACTTC.